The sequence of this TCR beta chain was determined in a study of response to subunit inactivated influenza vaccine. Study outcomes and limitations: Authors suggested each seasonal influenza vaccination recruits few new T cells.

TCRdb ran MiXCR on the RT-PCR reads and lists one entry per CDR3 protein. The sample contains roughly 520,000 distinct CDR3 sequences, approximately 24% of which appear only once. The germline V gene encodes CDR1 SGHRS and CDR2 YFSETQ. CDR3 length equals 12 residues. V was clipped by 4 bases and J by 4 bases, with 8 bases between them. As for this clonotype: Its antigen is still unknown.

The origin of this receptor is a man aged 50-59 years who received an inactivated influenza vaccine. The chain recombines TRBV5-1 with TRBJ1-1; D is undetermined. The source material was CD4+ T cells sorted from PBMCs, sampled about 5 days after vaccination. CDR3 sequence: CASSPGSTEAFF. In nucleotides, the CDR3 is TGCGCCAGCAGCCCAGGAAGCACTGAAGCTTTCTTT.